These 4 T cell receptor beta chains originate from one sample sequenced in a study of T cells in women clearing cervical HPV infection. Here immunoSEQ multiplex PCR was the method, and the copy in TCRdb shows in-frame clones only, minus some. The specimen's table records 25,000 to 35,000 clones. Sequencing was done on a sample of blood buffy coat. The receptor source for this set is a woman between 18 and 75 years old with a cervical HPV16 infection that either progressed to CIN3+ or cleared (not recorded which).

To note about this clone: The sequence runs out 3 residues before the end of the CDR3; the remainder is reconstructed from the germline J gene. The rearrangement links TRBV7-8 to TRBJ1-5, with 8 bases matching TRBD1. CDR3 length equals 14 residues. Germline CDR1 SGHVS, CDR2 FQNEAQ. V dropped 2 bases and J dropped 8; count of bases not matched to a gene: 5. Partial CDR3 DNA: TGTGCCAGCAGCTTAACCACAGGGGGTGAGCCC. Encoded protein: CASSLTTGGEP. In full, the CDR3 is CASSLTTGGEPQHF. Full variable domain (remainder filled in from reference TRBV7-8 and TRBJ1-5): GAGVSQSPRYKVAKRGQDVALRCDPISGHVSLFWYQQALGQGPEFLTYFQNEAQLDKSGLPSDRFFAERPEGSVSTLKIQRTQQEDSAVYLCASSLTTGGEPQHFGDGTRLSIL.

On this clone itself: The read comes to an end 3 residues before the CDR3 does, leaving the germline J gene to fill in the end. The chain links TRBV10-3 to TRBJ2-5; 13 bases map to TRBD2. V trimming: 6 bases; J trimming: 5 bases; junction bases outside the gene matches: 9. The CDR3 spans 16 residues. Germline V gives CDR1 ENHRY, CDR2 SYGVKD. CDR3 protein: CAIRGTSGTAEETQYF. CDR3 bases read: TGTGCCATCAGAGGGACTAGCGGGACCGCCGAGGAGACC.

On this clone: Sequencing ends 3 residues short of the CDR3 end; the germline J gene provides the rest. The gene calls are TRBV18 and TRBJ2-2; D might be TRBD1 (5 bases). Germline CDR1 is KGHSH and CDR2 is LQKENI. This CDR3 has 16 residues. The CDR3 loop is CASSPPGRSGANVLFF. CDR3 bases read: TGTGCCAGCTCACCTCCTGGGCGTTCTGGGGCCAACGTG.

Concerning this clone itself: The junction does not match germline at one end; this may be a read error. The CDR3 end is not reached by the read, which stops 3 residues before it; the germline J gene fills it in. The gene calls are TRBV6-2 or TRBV6-3 and TRBJ2-7, with 8 bases lining up with TRBD1. This CDR3 has 13 amino acids. Germline V gene lookup returns CDR1 MNHEY and CDR2 SVGEGT. The CDR3 DNA, read in part, is TGTGTCAGCAGTTACTTACAGGGGGGCGAG. Translation: CVSSYLQGGE. The whole CDR3 reads CVSSYLQGGEQYF.